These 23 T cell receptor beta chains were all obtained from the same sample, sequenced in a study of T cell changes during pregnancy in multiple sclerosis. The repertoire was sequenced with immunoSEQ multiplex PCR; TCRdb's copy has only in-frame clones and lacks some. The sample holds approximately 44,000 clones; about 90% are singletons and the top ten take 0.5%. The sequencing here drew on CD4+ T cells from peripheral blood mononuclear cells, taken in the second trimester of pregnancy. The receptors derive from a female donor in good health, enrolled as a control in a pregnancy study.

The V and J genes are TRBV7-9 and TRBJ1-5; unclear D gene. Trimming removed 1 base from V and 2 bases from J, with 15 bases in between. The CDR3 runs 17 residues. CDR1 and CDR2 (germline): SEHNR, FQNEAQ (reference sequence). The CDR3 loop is CASSLDIGGTGNQPQHF. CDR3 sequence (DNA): TGTGCCAGCAGCTTAGATATAGGAGGTACGGGCAATCAGCCCCAGCATTTT.

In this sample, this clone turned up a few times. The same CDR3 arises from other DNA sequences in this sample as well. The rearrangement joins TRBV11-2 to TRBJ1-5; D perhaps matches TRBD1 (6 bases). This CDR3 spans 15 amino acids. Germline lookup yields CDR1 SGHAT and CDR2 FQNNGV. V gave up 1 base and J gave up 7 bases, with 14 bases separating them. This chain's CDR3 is CASSLGSGGSQPQHF. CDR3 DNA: TGTGCCAGCAGCTTAGGTTCGGGGGGCAGCCAGCCCCAGCATTTT.

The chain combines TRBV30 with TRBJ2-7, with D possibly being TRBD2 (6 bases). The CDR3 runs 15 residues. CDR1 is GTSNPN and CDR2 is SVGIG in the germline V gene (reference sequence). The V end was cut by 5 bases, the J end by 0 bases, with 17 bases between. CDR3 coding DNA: TGTGCCTGGGCAGGTTCACTAGCAAGCTCCTACGAGCAGTACTTC. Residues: CAWAGSLASSYEQYF.

CDR3 nucleotide sequence: TGTGCCAGCAGCTCCAAGATACAGGCGAACACCGGGGAGCTGTTTTTT. Translating gives CASSSKIQANTGELFF. This chain connects TRBV5-4 to TRBJ2-2; perhaps TRBD1 as D (5 bases). Germline V CDR1 and CDR2: SGHNT, YYREEE (reference sequence). The V end was cut by 3 bases, the J end by 0 bases, with 12 bases between. The CDR3 is 16 residues long.

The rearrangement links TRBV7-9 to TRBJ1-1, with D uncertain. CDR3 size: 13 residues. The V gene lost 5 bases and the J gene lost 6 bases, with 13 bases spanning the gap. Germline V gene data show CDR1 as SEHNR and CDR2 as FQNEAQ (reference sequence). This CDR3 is CASSLDRRAEAFF. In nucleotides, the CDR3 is TGTGCCAGCAGCCTGGATCGGAGGGCTGAAGCTTTCTTT. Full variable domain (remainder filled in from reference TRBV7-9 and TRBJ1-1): DTGVSQNPRHKITKRGQNVTFRCDPISEHNRLYWYRQTLGQGPEFLTYFQNEAQLEKSRLLSDRFSAERPKGSFSTLEIQRTEQGDSAMYLCASSLDRRAEAFFGQGTRLTVV.

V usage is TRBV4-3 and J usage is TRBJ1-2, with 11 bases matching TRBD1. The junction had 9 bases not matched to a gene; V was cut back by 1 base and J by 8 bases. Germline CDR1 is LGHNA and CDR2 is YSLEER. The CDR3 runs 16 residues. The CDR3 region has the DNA TGCGCCAGCAGCCAAGCCATCCGGGACAGGGGGGACGGCTACACCTTC. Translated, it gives CASSQAIRDRGDGYTF.

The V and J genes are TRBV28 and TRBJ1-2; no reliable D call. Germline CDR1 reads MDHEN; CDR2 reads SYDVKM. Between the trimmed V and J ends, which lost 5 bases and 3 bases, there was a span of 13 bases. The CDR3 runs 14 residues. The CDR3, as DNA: TGTGCCAGCAGTCCAAACCCCAGTTACTATGGCTACACCTTC. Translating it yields CASSPNPSYYGYTF.

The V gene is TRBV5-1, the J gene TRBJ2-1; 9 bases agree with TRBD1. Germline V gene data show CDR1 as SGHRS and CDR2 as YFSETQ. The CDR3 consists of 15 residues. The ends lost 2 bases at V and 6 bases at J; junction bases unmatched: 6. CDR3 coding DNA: TGCGCCAGCAGCTTCACCGGGACAGGGCCCAATGAGCAGTTCTTC. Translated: CASSFTGTGPNEQFF.

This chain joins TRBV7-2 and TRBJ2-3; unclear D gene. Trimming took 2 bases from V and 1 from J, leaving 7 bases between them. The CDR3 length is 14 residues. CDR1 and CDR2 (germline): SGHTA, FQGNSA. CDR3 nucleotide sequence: TGTGCCAGCAGCTTATCTGGCCGCACAGATACGCAGTATTTT. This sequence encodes CASSLSGRTDTQYF. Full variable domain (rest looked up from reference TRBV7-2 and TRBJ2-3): GAGVSQSPSNKVTEKGKDVELRCDPISGHTALYWYRQSLGQGLEFLIYFQGNSAPDKSGLPSDRFSAERTGGSVSTLTIQRTQQEDSAVYLCASSLSGRTDTQYFGPGTRLTVL.

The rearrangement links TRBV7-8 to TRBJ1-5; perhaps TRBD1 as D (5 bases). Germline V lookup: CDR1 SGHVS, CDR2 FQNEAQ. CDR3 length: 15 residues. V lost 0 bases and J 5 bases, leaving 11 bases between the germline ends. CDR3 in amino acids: CASSLAQGGDQPQHF. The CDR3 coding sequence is TGTGCCAGCAGCTTAGCCCAGGGAGGGGATCAGCCCCAGCATTTT.

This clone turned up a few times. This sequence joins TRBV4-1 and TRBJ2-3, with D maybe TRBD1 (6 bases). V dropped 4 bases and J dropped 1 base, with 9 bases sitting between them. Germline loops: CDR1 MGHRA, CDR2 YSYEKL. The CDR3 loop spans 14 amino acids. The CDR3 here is CASSRGHGTDTQYF. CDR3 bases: TGCGCCAGCAGCCGGGGGCACGGCACAGATACGCAGTATTTT.

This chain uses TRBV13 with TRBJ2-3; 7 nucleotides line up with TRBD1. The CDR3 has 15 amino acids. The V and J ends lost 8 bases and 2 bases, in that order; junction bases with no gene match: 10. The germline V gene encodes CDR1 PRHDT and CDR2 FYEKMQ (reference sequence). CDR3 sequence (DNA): TGTGCCAGCGGAAGGCTGACAGGGTACACAGATACGCAGTATTTT. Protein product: CASGRLTGYTDTQYF.

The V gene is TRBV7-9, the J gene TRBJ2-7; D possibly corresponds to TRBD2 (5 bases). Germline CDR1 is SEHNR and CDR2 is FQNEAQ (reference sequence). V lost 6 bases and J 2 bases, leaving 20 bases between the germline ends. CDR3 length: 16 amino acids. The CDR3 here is CASSSLTGSPPYEQYF. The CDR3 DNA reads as TGTGCCAGCAGTTCATTGACGGGATCCCCTCCCTACGAGCAGTACTTC. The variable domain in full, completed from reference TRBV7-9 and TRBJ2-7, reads DTGVSQNPRHKITKRGQNVTFRCDPISEHNRLYWYRQTLGQGPEFLTYFQNEAQLEKSRLLSDRFSAERPKGSFSTLEIQRTEQGDSAMYLCASSSLTGSPPYEQYFGPGTRLTVT.

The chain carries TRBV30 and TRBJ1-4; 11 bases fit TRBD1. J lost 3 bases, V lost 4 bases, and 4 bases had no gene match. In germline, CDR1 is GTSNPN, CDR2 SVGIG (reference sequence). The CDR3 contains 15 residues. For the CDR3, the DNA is TGTGCCTGGAAGGGGGGACAGGGGGCTAATGAAAAACTGTTTTTT. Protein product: CAWKGGQGANEKLFF.

CDR3 DNA: TGTGCCAGCAGTCCCCGAACGACAGATTCCTATGGCTACACCTTC. This codes for CASSPRTTDSYGYTF. This chain joins TRBV27 and TRBJ1-2, with TRBD1 as a possible D gene (5 bases). Deletions cut 5 bases from V and 4 bases from J, with 17 bases between. Germline CDR1 MNHEY, CDR2 SMNVEV (reference sequence). The CDR3 is 15 amino acids.

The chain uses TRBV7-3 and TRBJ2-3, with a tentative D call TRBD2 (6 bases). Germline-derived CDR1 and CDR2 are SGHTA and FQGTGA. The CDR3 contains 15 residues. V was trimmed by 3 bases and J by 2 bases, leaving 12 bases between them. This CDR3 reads CASSFSGTSTDTQYF. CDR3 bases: TGTGCCAGCAGCTTCAGTGGGACTTCCACAGATACGCAGTATTTT.

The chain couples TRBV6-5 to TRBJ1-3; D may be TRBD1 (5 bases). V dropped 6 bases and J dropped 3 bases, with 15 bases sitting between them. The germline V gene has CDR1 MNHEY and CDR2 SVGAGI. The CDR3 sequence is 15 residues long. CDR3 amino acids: CASSAGGEGGNTIYF. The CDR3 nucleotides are TGTGCCAGCAGCGCCGGGGGGGAAGGTGGAAACACCATATATTTT.

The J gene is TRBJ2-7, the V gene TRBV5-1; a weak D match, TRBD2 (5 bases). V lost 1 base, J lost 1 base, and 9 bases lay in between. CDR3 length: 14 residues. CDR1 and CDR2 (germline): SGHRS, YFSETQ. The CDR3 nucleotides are TGCGCCAGCAGCTTGATTAGCGCATCCTACGAGCAGTACTTC. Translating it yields CASSLISASYEQYF. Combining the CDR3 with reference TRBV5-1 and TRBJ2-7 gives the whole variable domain KAGVTQTPRYLIKTRGQQVTLSCSPISGHRSVSWYQQTPGQGLQFLFEYFSETQRNKGNFPGRFSGRQFSNSRSEMNVSTLELGDSALYLCASSLISASYEQYFGPGTRLTVT.

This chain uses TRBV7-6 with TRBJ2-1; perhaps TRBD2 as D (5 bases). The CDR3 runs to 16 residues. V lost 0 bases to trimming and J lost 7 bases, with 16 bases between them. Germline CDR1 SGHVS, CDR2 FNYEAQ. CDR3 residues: CASSLAGYIPGNEQFF. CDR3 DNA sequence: TGTGCCAGCAGCTTAGCGGGCTACATACCGGGGAATGAGCAGTTCTTC. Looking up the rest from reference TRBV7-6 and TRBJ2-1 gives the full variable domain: GAGVSQSPRYKVTKRGQDVALRCDPISGHVSLYWYRQALGQGPEFLTYFNYEAQQDKSGLPNDRFSAERPEGSISTLTIQRTEQRDSAMYRCASSLAGYIPGNEQFFGPGTRLTVL.

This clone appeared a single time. The CDR3 region is CASSQRPSAGETQYF. For the CDR3, the DNA is TGTGCCAGCAGCCAACGTCCTAGCGCGGGAGAGACCCAGTACTTC. The chain joins TRBV4-2 to TRBJ2-5; D perhaps matches TRBD2 (6 bases). Deletions cut 2 bases from V and 4 bases from J, with 14 bases between. This CDR3 is built from 15 residues. From germline, CDR1 is LGHNA and CDR2 YNFKEQ.

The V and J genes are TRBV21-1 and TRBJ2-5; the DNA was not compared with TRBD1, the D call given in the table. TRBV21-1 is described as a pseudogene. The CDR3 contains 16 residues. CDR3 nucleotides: TGTGCCAGCAGCAATAACATTGTGCCGTACCAAGAGACCCAGTACTTC. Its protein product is CASSNNIVPYQETQYF.

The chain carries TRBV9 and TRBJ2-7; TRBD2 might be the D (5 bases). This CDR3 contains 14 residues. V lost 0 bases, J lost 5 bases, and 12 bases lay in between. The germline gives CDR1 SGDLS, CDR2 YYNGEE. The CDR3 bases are TGTGCCAGCAGCGTAGGGGAGAACTTCGACGAGCAGTACTTC. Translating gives CASSVGENFDEQYF.

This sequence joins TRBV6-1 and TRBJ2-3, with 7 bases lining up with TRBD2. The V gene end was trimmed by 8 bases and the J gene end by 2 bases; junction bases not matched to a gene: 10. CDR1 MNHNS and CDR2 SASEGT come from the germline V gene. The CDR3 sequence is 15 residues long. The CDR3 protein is CASGAAGRYTDTQYF. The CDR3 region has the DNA TGTGCCAGCGGGGCAGCGGGGCGGTACACAGATACGCAGTATTTT.